This TCR beta chain was identified in a study of blood T cells in healthy people across ages. Across the whole study: In model experiments, template switching was able to capture about one barcoded beta molecule for every two T cells that were present. Overall study findings and caveats: Roughly linearly, TCR beta diversity per million T cells fell as age increased.

Combining a sample-barcoded 5' primer with a J-beta primer mix, a second PCR ran for roughly 7 to 12 cycles. TCRdb reprocessed the 5' RACE reads with MiXCR, giving one entry per CDR3 protein. This sample carries 710,000 or so distinct CDR3 sequences, about 34% of them seen once, and the ten largest clones take approximately 15%. The donors, all healthy, were Caucasians living in Russia, aged roughly 6 to 95. The CDR3 spans 13 residues. Germline assignment: CDR1 LNHDA and CDR2 SQIVND (reference sequence). Trimming cost V 6 bases and J 3 bases; bases outside gene matches: 3. This clonotype has just a few counts. As yet, its antigen is unknown.

The chain is built from TRBV19 and TRBJ2-5, with 8 bases that match TRBD1. Sequenced: blood. This clonotype was obtained from an elderly woman in good health. CDR3 region: CASRIQGEETQYF. In nucleotides, the CDR3 is TGTGCCAGTAGGATACAGGGGGAAGAGACCCAGTACTTC.